Below are 27 T cell receptor beta chains sequenced from a single sample in a study of cytotoxic CD8 clonotypes in ibrutinib-treated CLL. The protocol was immunoSEQ multiplex PCR, while the TCRdb copy is restricted to in-frame clones and leaves out a portion. This repertoire shows fewer than 200,000 clones, about four fifths found once; its top ten account for about 4.5%. This material consisted of PBMCs, taken after 24 months of ibrutinib treatment. The receptors shown here come from a human donor with chronic lymphocytic leukemia.

CDR3 coding DNA: TGCAGTGCTAGGCGGGGCTACGAGCAGTACTTC. The encoded protein is CSARRGYEQYF. The chain has TRBV20-1 and TRBJ2-7, with D maybe TRBD2 (6 bases). The CDR3 sequence is 11 residues long. The ends were cut back, 3 bases at V and 3 bases at J, with 6 bases in the middle. Germline values: CDR1 DFQATT, CDR2 SNEGSKA (reference sequence).

This clone has just one count. The chain recombines TRBV4-3 with TRBJ1-2; 9 nucleotides line up with TRBD1. With 3 bases clipped from V and 4 bases from J, the junction kept 6 bases outside the gene matches. Germline CDR1 reads LGHNA; CDR2 reads YSLEER. The CDR3 length is 15 residues. The CDR3 region is CASSQTGQGSYGYTF. CDR3 DNA sequence: TGCGCCAGCAGCCAGACAGGACAGGGGAGCTATGGCTACACCTTC.

The gene calls are TRBV6-6 and TRBJ2-5; the D gene is possibly TRBD2 (5 bases). This CDR3 comprises 14 residues. The germline gives CDR1 MNHNY, CDR2 SVGAGI (reference sequence). The V gene lost 6 bases and the J gene lost 5 bases, with 16 bases spanning the gap. CDR3 residues: CASRAYRAVETQYF. The CDR3 DNA reads TGTGCCAGCAGAGCATATAGAGCGGTGGAGACCCAGTACTTC.

In this sample, this clone turned up once. The chain combines TRBV5-1 with TRBJ2-2, with a tentative D call TRBD2 (6 bases). This CDR3 contains 16 residues. CDR1 is SGHRS, CDR2 YFSETQ, per germline. V dropped 0 bases and J dropped 1 base, with 10 bases sitting between them. The chain's CDR3 is CASSLVSGVNTGELFF. CDR3 sequence (DNA): TGCGCCAGCAGCTTGGTTTCGGGGGTGAACACCGGGGAGCTGTTTTTT.

Comment on this clone: One junction end does not reproduce the germline sequence, and a read error may be involved. The J gene is TRBJ2-2, the V gene TRBV27, with TRBD1 identical over 11 bases. Germline CDR1 is MNHEY and CDR2 is SMNVEV (reference sequence). The CDR3 is made up of 13 amino acids. The CDR3 DNA follows: TGCGCAGTCCGGGACAGGGGGATCGGGGAGCTGTTTTTT. It translates to CAVRDRGIGELFF.

This clone was observed once. The V call is TRBV27, the J call TRBJ1-1, with 7 bases fitting TRBD1. The ends lost 3 bases at V and 7 bases at J; junction bases unmatched: 2. Looked up from germline, CDR1 is MNHEY and CDR2 is SMNVEV (reference sequence). The CDR3 loop spans 12 amino acids. CDR3 bases: TGTGCCAGCAGTTTTAGGGACAGTGAAGCTTTCTTT. Protein sequence: CASSFRDSEAFF.

This clone was seen once. This rearrangement joins TRBV27 to TRBJ1-5; D not resolved. In germline, CDR1 is MNHEY, CDR2 SMNVEV (reference sequence). This CDR3 comprises 14 residues. The germline V and J ends were trimmed by 2 bases and 1 base, with 6 bases remaining between them. The DNA of the CDR3 is TGTGCCAGCAGTTTAAGTGACAGCAATCAGCCCCAGCATTTT. This encodes CASSLSDSNQPQHF.

CDR3 DNA sequence: TGTGCCAGCAGCCTCAATCTTCGGACAGGGCGGAGGAACACCATATATTTT. Translating gives CASSLNLRTGRRNTIYF. The chain combines TRBV13 with TRBJ1-3, with 8 nucleotides matching TRBD1. V trimming: 5 bases; J trimming: 7 bases; junction bases outside the gene matches: 16. This CDR3 spans 17 amino acids. CDR1 is PRHDT and CDR2 is FYEKMQ in the germline V gene (reference sequence).

The rearrangement joins TRBV29-1 to TRBJ1-4, with D uncertain. Per the germline V gene, CDR1 is SQVTM and CDR2 is ANQGSEA. The CDR3 has 12 residues. V was trimmed by 4 bases and J by 5 bases, leaving 8 bases between them. For the CDR3, the DNA is TGCAGCGTTGTAGGACGGAATGAAAAACTGTTTTTT. This encodes CSVVGRNEKLFF.

This chain links TRBV28 with TRBJ2-7; the D gene is possibly TRBD1 (5 bases). Trimming took 2 bases from V and 9 from J, leaving 20 bases between them. Germline lookup yields CDR1 MDHEN and CDR2 SYDVKM. This CDR3 region has 15 residues. The CDR3 nucleotides are TGTGCCAGCAGTTTAGGTAGGGGCGCCGCATTTGGGCAGTACTTC. Amino acids: CASSLGRGAAFGQYF.

The chain recombines TRBV5-1 with TRBJ2-5; possible D gene TRBD1, 5 bases. Germline V gene data show CDR1 as SGHRS and CDR2 as YFSETQ. The CDR3 covers 16 residues. Between the trimmed V and J ends, which lost 1 base and 2 bases, there was a span of 15 bases. The CDR3 sequence is CASSLRPDTQQETQYF. The CDR3 coding sequence is TGCGCCAGCAGCTTGAGACCGGACACCCAGCAAGAGACCCAGTACTTC.

This sequence joins TRBV11-2 and TRBJ2-2; the match to TRBD1 covers 8 bases. J was trimmed by 9 bases and V by 2 bases; bases with no gene match: 11. CDR3 length: 16 amino acids. CDR1 and CDR2 (germline): SGHAT, FQNNGV. The CDR3 here is CASSLQGAGLSRELFF. Written as DNA, the CDR3 is TGTGCCAGCAGCTTACAGGGGGCCGGTCTCAGTAGGGAGCTGTTTTTT.

This clone was observed a single time. The rearrangement links TRBV19 to TRBJ2-1; 8 positions agree with TRBD2. CDR3 length equals 18 residues. J lost 0 bases, V lost 0 bases, and 7 bases had no gene match. In germline, CDR1 is LNHDA, CDR2 SQIVND (reference sequence). The CDR3 is CASSIDGSGGSSYNEQFF. The CDR3 bases are TGTGCCAGTAGTATAGACGGGAGCGGGGGAAGCTCCTACAATGAGCAGTTCTTC.

The CDR3, as DNA: TGTGCCAGCAGTTCGCGGGCGGGACAGGGTGCCCACGAGCAGTACTTC. Translation gives CASSSRAGQGAHEQYF. This chain uses TRBV5-4 with TRBJ2-7; 9 bases are shared with TRBD1. Trimming took 5 bases from V and 5 from J; bases not matched to a gene: 14. From germline, CDR1 is SGHNT and CDR2 YYREEE (reference sequence). This CDR3 is 16 amino acids long. The complete variable domain, with remaining parts taken from reference TRBV5-4 and TRBJ2-7, reads ETGVTQSPTHLIKTRGQQVTLRCSSQSGHNTVSWYQQALGQGPQFIFQYYREEENGRGNFPPRFSGLQFPNYSSELNVNALELDDSALYLCASSSRAGQGAHEQYFGPGTRLTVT.

This clone has just one count. The chain couples TRBV28 to TRBJ2-5, with unresolved D. This CDR3 has 13 residues. Germline CDR1 MDHEN, CDR2 SYDVKM. Trimming took off 6 bases at V and 5 bases at J, with 13 bases between the two ends. This CDR3 reads CASSPVLTETQYF. CDR3 coding DNA: TGTGCCAGCAGCCCCGTTCTCACGGAGACCCAGTACTTC.

The V call is TRBV9, the J call TRBJ1-3, with TRBD1 matching over 11 bases. Trimming removed 4 bases from V and 4 bases from J; junction bases left unmatched: 7. Germline V gene lookup returns CDR1 SGDLS and CDR2 YYNGEE. The CDR3 sequence is 16 residues long. The CDR3 sequence: CASSTGQGASGNTIYF. In DNA, the CDR3 is TGTGCCAGCAGCACCGGACAGGGGGCTTCCGGAAACACCATATATTTT.

This chain connects TRBV5-6 to TRBJ1-3; no clear D. From germline, CDR1 is SGHDT and CDR2 YYEEEE. V lost 0 bases and J lost 3, with 10 bases in between. The CDR3 has 15 residues. The CDR3: CASSLGGGLGNTIYF. The CDR3 nucleotides read TGTGCCAGCAGCTTGGGAGGTGGCCTTGGAAACACCATATATTTT.

Details on this clone: Other DNA sequences in this sample translate to the same CDR3. The genes are TRBV5-1 and TRBJ2-7; D is uncertain. The V end lost 1 base, the J end lost 0 bases, and 2 bases lay between the germline ends. CDR3 length: 12 residues. Germline assignment: CDR1 SGHRS and CDR2 YFSETQ. The CDR3 loop reads CASSLYSYEQYF. The CDR3 nucleotides read TGCGCCAGCAGCTTGTACTCCTACGAGCAGTACTTC.

The V gene is TRBV30, the J gene TRBJ1-3, with D unclear. Germline V CDR1 and CDR2: GTSNPN, SVGIG (reference sequence). The CDR3 contains 16 residues. V shed 4 bases and J shed 0 bases, with 16 bases lying between them. Written as DNA, the CDR3 is TGTGCCTGGACCCCCCCGGAAAGGCACTCTGGAAACACCATATATTTT. It yields the protein CAWTPPERHSGNTIYF.

V usage is TRBV15 and J usage is TRBJ2-7; 7 bases map to TRBD1. This CDR3 region has 13 residues. Losses at the gene ends were 4 bases for V and 6 bases for J; bases not matched to a gene: 6. In germline, CDR1 is LNHNV, CDR2 YYDKDF (reference sequence). CDR3: CATSKEQGFEQYF. The CDR3 nucleotides read TGTGCCACCAGCAAGGAACAGGGGTTCGAGCAGTACTTC.

The rearrangement uses TRBV27 and TRBJ1-2; 7 bases match TRBD1. Trimming at V came to 5 bases and at J to 8 bases, leaving 5 bases not matched to a gene. Germline loops: CDR1 MNHEY, CDR2 SMNVEV (reference sequence). The length of the CDR3 is 12 residues. CDR3 loop: CASSADRVGYTF. Written as DNA, the CDR3 is TGTGCCAGCAGTGCCGACAGGGTCGGCTACACCTTC.

This clone has just one count. V and J are TRBV7-9 and TRBJ1-1; D is undetermined. The germline V gene has CDR1 SEHNR and CDR2 FQNEAQ (reference sequence). This CDR3 region has 16 residues. Trimming stripped 8 bases from V and 4 bases from J, with 23 bases between. The CDR3 DNA reads TGTGCCAGCTTCGGGAAGGCGGCGGCCTGGGGCACTGAAGCTTTCTTT. It is translated as CASFGKAAAWGTEAFF.

The V gene is TRBV5-1, the J gene TRBJ1-1, with D tentatively TRBD1 (5 bases). Germline loops: CDR1 SGHRS, CDR2 YFSETQ. The CDR3 spans 17 residues. The ends were cut back, 0 bases at V and 5 bases at J, with 20 bases in the middle. CDR3 sequence (DNA): TGCGCCAGCAGCTTGGAAGCGGGAGTAAGGGGAGGGACTGAAGCTTTCTTT. Its protein is CASSLEAGVRGGTEAFF.

The chain links TRBV19 to TRBJ1-5; maybe TRBD1 (5 bases). V was shortened by 7 bases and J by 2 bases, with 9 bases between the two germline ends. The CDR3 has 13 amino acids. Germline CDR1 is LNHDA and CDR2 is SQIVND (reference sequence). This CDR3 reads CASNLGGNQPQHF. As DNA, the CDR3 is TGTGCCAGTAACTTGGGGGGCAATCAGCCCCAGCATTTT.

The chain joins TRBV28 to TRBJ2-1; 10 nucleotides line up with TRBD2. The length of the CDR3 is 17 residues. Germline V lookup: CDR1 MDHEN, CDR2 SYDVKM. The junction had 13 bases not matched to a gene; V was cut back by 4 bases and J by 7 bases. The CDR3 region has the DNA TGTGCCAGCAGTTCCCTCAGGACAGCGGGGGGGCGAAATGAGCAGTTCTTC. Translated: CASSSLRTAGGRNEQFF.

V usage is TRBV6-1 and J usage is TRBJ1-1; no clear D gene. V lost 5 bases and J lost 1, with 8 bases in between. The CDR3 is made up of 13 amino acids. Looked up from germline, CDR1 is MNHNS and CDR2 is SASEGT. In DNA, the CDR3 is TGTGCCAGCAGTTTCAGAGAGAACACTGAAGCTTTCTTT. Translated: CASSFRENTEAFF.

This chain links TRBV10-1 with TRBJ2-7, with D maybe TRBD2 (5 bases). Trimming left V 7 bases short and J 2 bases short, with 18 bases between. The germline V gene has CDR1 WNHNN and CDR2 SYGVQD (reference sequence). This CDR3 comprises 15 residues. CDR3 amino acids: CASTAAGGPPYEQYF. The CDR3 nucleotides are TGCGCCAGCACCGCCGCGGGCGGACCTCCCTACGAGCAGTACTTC.